These T cell receptor beta chains were read from a single sample in a study of T cell responses to AZD1222 COVID-19 vaccine. Sequenced by immunoSEQ multiplex PCR; TCRdb stores in-frame clones only, minus some. This sample has 250,000 to 300,000 clones, with roughly 93% found just once. The sample in question was peripheral blood, obtained 28 days after the second AZD1222 dose. The receptors originated from an adult who received the AZD1222 COVID-19 vaccine. Both conserved end residues are part of each CDR3. D genes are given only for firm matches. The size of a clone is reported for some rows only, either as once, few or many, or as a class for expanded clones.

clone_size d_call j_call v_call cdr3_aa cdr3_nt
once TRBD2 TRBJ2-1 TRBV7-3 CASSPFSGGLFNEQFF TGTGCCAGCAGCCCTTTTAGCGGGGGGTTATTTAATGAGCAGTTCTTC
. . TRBJ2-7 TRBV6-5 CASSYSGTRPYEQYF TGTGCCAGCAGTTACTCGGGGACTCGCCCCTACGAGCAGTACTTC
. . TRBJ2-7 TRBV3-1/TRBV3-2 CASSQGAYEQYF TGTGCCAGCAGCCAAGGTGCCTACGAGCAGTACTTC
. . TRBJ2-2 TRBV7-6 CASSLAVGGRVDTGELFF TGTGCCAGCAGCTTAGCAGTAGGAGGCAGGGTGGACACCGGGGAGCTGTTTTTT
. TRBD1 TRBJ1-5 TRBV28 CASSDPRGLGSNQPQHF TGTGCCAGCAGTGATCCCAGGGGGCTTGGTAGCAATCAGCCCCAGCATTTT
. TRBD2 TRBJ2-3 TRBV3-1/TRBV3-2 CASSRTSGGLTDTQYF TGTGCCAGCAGCCGTACTAGCGGGGGTCTCACAGATACGCAGTATTTT
once . TRBJ1-2 TRBV5-6 CASSLAQGTGYTF TGTGCCAGCAGCTTAGCACAGGGAACTGGCTACACCTTC
. . TRBJ2-3 TRBV24-1 CATSDLDTQYF TGTGCCACCAGTGATTTGGATACGCAGTATTTT
once TRBD2 TRBJ2-1 TRBV27 CASSTPASGRYNEQFF TGTGCCAGCTCTACCCCAGCTAGCGGGAGGTACAATGAGCAGTTCTTC
. TRBD2 TRBJ2-1 TRBV3-1/TRBV3-2 CASSQAGTSGGAYNEQFF TGTGCCAGCAGCCAGGCCGGGACTAGCGGGGGGGCCTACAATGAGCAGTTCTTC
. . TRBJ2-2 TRBV7-2 CASSQDLYTGELFF TGTGCCAGCAGCCAGGATCTGTACACCGGGGAGCTGTTTTTT
. TRBD1 TRBJ1-6 TRBV2 CASSGGTGNSPLHF TGTGCCAGCAGTGGCGGGACAGGTAATTCACCCCTCCACTTT
. TRBD1 TRBJ2-1 TRBV19 CASKIRDSGRGQFF TGTGCCAGTAAAATAAGGGACAGTGGCCGGGGACAGTTCTTC
. . TRBJ1-2 TRBV5-8 CASSPLFSRGYTF TGTGCCAGCAGCCCCTTATTCAGTCGTGGCTACACCTTC
. . TRBJ1-3 TRBV15 CATSRGQVYPGNTIYF TGTGCCACCAGCAGAGGTCAAGTGTACCCTGGAAACACCATATATTTT
. . TRBJ1-1 TRBV2 CASDEEGLNTEAFF TGTGCCAGCGACGAGGAGGGCTTGAACACTGAAGCTTTCTTT
. . TRBJ1-2 TRBV19 CASSTPGDPYDGYTF TGTGCCAGTAGTACTCCAGGGGATCCCTATGATGGCTACACCTTC
. . TRBJ1-2 TRBV3-1/TRBV3-2 CASNHRAAGYGYTF TGTGCCAGCAACCACCGGGCGGCGGGATATGGCTACACCTTC
. . TRBJ2-1 TRBV9 CASSVAFSGSDEQFF TGTGCCAGCAGCGTAGCTTTTTCAGGAAGTGATGAGCAGTTCTTC
. . TRBJ1-2 TRBV5-4 CAILSLEGTDGYTF TGTGCCATCCTCTCCCTGGAAGGAACTGATGGCTACACCTTC
. . TRBJ1-1 TRBV3-1/TRBV3-2 CASSQRNTEAFF TGTGCCAGCAGCCAGCGGAACACTGAAGCTTTCTTT
. . TRBJ1-2 TRBV15 CATRVSENYGYTF TGTGCCACCAGAGTTTCGGAGAACTATGGCTACACCTTC
. . TRBJ1-5 TRBV12-3/TRBV12-4 CASSYRENQPQHF TGTGCCAGCAGTTACAGGGAGAATCAGCCCCAGCATTTT
. TRBD2 TRBJ2-7 TRBV7-3 CASSAGLGSGEQYF TGTGCCAGCAGCGCCGGACTAGGGTCGGGCGAGCAGTACTTC
. . TRBJ2-1 TRBV5-5 CASSLGQVRRIDNGNEQFF TGTGCCAGCAGCTTGGGGCAGGTAAGGAGGATCGATAACGGGAATGAGCAGTTCTTC
once . TRBJ2-3 TRBV11-2 CASSLAGKEDTQYF TGTGCCAGCAGCTTGGCCGGCAAAGAGGATACGCAGTATTTT
. TRBD1 TRBJ1-5 TRBV7-2 CASSITGEVNQPQHF TGTGCCAGCAGCATTACAGGGGAAGTCAATCAGCCCCAGCATTTT
. . TRBJ1-3 TRBV9 CASSVDPDGNTIYF TGTGCCAGCAGCGTAGATCCGGATGGAAACACCATATATTTT
once TRBD1 TRBJ1-5 TRBV2 CASTDRAKEQPQHF TGTGCCAGCACGGACAGGGCGAAAGAACAGCCCCAGCATTTT
. . TRBJ1-1 TRBV15 CATSLRYREDTEAFF TGTGCCACCAGCCTAAGATATAGGGAGGACACTGAAGCTTTCTTT
. TRBD1 TRBJ1-5 TRBV5-6 CASSSGQFAQPQHF TGTGCCAGCAGCTCGGGACAGTTTGCCCAGCCCCAGCATTTT
. . TRBJ2-7 TRBV12-3/TRBV12-4 CAGAEQYF TGTGCCGGGGCCGAGCAGTACTTC
. . TRBJ2-7 TRBV4-1 CASSQQTASYEQYF TGCGCCAGCAGCCAGCAGACAGCCTCCTACGAGCAGTACTTC
. . TRBJ1-5 TRBV15 CATSRKGSKPQHF TGTGCCACCAGCAGGAAGGGGTCTAAGCCCCAGCATTTT
. . TRBJ2-1 TRBV5-1 CASPPPGRRFF TGCGCCAGCCCTCCTCCGGGAAGGCGGTTCTTC
once TRBD1 TRBJ2-7 TRBV5-4 CASSRRDRGEQYF TGTGCCAGCAGCCGCCGGGACAGGGGGGAGCAGTACTTC
. TRBD1 TRBJ1-1 TRBV29-1 CSVWTGGDTEAFF TGCAGCGTTTGGACAGGAGGGGACACTGAAGCTTTCTTT
. . TRBJ1-6 TRBV5-6 CASSLGSLGSSPLHF TGTGCCAGCAGCTTAGGATCCCTGGGGAGTTCACCCCTCCACTTT
. . TRBJ2-7 TRBV2 CASRRNAYEQYF TGTGCCAGCAGGCGAAACGCCTACGAGCAGTACTTC
. . TRBJ2-7 TRBV13 CASSARKGHLSSYEQYF TGTGCCAGCAGCGCGAGAAAGGGACATTTGAGCTCCTACGAGCAGTACTTC
few . TRBJ1-5 TRBV10-3 CAISEQASNQPQHF TGTGCCATCAGTGAACAGGCTAGCAATCAGCCCCAGCATTTT
. TRBD1 TRBJ2-7 TRBV5-1 CASRPDRVHEQYF TGCGCCAGCAGACCCGACAGGGTCCACGAGCAGTACTTC